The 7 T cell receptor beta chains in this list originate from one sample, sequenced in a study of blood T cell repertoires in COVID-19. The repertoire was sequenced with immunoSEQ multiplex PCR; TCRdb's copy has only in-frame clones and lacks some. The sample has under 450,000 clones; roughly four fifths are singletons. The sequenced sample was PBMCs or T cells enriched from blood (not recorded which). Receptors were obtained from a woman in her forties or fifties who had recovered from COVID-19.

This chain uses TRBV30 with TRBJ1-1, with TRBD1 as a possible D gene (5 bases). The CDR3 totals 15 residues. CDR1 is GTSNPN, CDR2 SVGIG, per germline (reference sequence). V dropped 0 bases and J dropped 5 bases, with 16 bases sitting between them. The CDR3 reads CAWSVGTGARTEAFF. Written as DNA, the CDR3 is TGTGCCTGGAGTGTTGGTACTGGGGCGCGAACTGAAGCTTTCTTT.

CDR3 region: CAIGPEVGGNTIYF. CDR3 bases: TGTGCCATCGGACCGGAGGTAGGTGGAAACACCATATATTTT. J is TRBJ1-3 and V is TRBV6-4, with D uncertain. Between the trimmed V and J ends, which lost 10 bases and 3 bases, there was a span of 16 bases. Per the germline V gene, CDR1 is MRHNA and CDR2 is SNTAGT. This CDR3 comprises 14 residues.

CDR3 DNA: TGTGCCAGCAGCCAAGACCGGTCAGCGGGCCAAGAGACCCAGTACTTC. Translated, it gives CASSQDRSAGQETQYF. The V and J genes are TRBV4-2 and TRBJ2-5; a possible D gene is TRBD2 (6 bases). Deletions cut 0 bases from V and 1 base from J, with 12 bases between. The CDR3 spans 16 residues. The germline V gene encodes CDR1 LGHNA and CDR2 YNFKEQ.

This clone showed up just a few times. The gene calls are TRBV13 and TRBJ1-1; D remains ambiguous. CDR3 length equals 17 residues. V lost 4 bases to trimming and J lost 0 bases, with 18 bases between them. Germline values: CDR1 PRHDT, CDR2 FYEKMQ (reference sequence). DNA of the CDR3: TGTGCCAGCAGCTCCCTCCGGCGGCGCTTCATGAACACTGAAGCTTTCTTT. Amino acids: CASSSLRRRFMNTEAFF. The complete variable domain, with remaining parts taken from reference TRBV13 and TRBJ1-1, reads AAGVIQSPRHLIKEKRETATLKCYPIPRHDTVYWYQQGPGQDPQFLISFYEKMQSDKGSIPDRFSAQQFSDYHSELNMSSLELGDSALYFCASSSLRRRFMNTEAFFGQGTRLTVV.

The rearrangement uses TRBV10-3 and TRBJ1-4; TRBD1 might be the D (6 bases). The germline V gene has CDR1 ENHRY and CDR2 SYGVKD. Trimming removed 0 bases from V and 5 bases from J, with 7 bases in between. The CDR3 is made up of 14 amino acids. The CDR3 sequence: CAISESTGNEKLFF. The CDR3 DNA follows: TGTGCCATCAGTGAGTCCACAGGGAATGAAAAACTGTTTTTT.

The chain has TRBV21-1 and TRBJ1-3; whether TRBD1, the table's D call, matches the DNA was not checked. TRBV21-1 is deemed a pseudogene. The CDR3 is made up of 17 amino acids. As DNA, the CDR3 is TGTGCCAGCAGCTCAAAGAAAGGGGGTCTGGAAGGAAACACCATATATTTT. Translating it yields CASSSKKGGLEGNTIYF.

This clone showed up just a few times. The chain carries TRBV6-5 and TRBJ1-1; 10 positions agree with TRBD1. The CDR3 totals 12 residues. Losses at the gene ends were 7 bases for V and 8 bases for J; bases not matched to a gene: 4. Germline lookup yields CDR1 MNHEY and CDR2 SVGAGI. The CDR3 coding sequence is TGTGCCAGCATTAGACAGGGGGCGGAAGCTTTCTTT. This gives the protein CASIRQGAEAFF.